Below, 24 T cell receptor beta chains from the same sample are listed, as sequenced in a study of identical twins. TCRdb redid the calling of the 5' RACE reads with MiXCR, one entry per CDR3 protein. The data contain hundreds of thousands of distinct CDR3 sequences, less than 8% of them singletons. In addition, the sample was reused for a study of yellow fever vaccine responses in identical twins.

The sample comprised memory (CD45RO+) T cells sorted from blood. These receptors were taken from a woman aged 18-29 years in good health.

This clonotype was observed at least ten times. V gene TRBV5-1 combines with J gene TRBJ2-1; TRBD2 agrees at 10 bases. V lost 6 bases, J lost 9 bases, and 21 bases stayed unmatched. CDR1 is SGHRS and CDR2 is YFSETQ in the germline V gene. CDR3 size: 18 residues. CDR3 sequence reads: CASKSQGLAGAQVGEQFF. CDR3 nucleotide sequence: TGCGCCAGCAAGTCACAGGGGCTAGCGGGGGCCCAGGTGGGTGAGCAGTTCTTC.

In its sample, this clonotype was seen many times. The junction departs from germline at one end; a sequencing error may be responsible. The V gene is TRBV10-1, the J gene TRBJ2-4; D is possibly TRBD1 (6 bases). Germline V gene lookup returns CDR1 WNHNN and CDR2 SYGVQD (reference sequence). This CDR3 is built from 9 residues. The CDR3 DNA sequence: TGCGCCAGCAGCCCCACAGGGAACTTC. Protein product: CASSPTGNF.

There are a few counts of this clonotype. V gene TRBV7-8 combines with J gene TRBJ2-3; TRBD2 matches 7 bases. Germline CDR1 is SGHVS and CDR2 is FQNEAQ. CDR3 length: 16 amino acids. J lost 0 bases, V lost 2 bases, and 5 bases had no gene match. The DNA for the CDR3 is TGTGCCAGCAGCTTACCGAGCGGGGCTAGCACAGATACGCAGTATTTT. This gives the protein CASSLPSGASTDTQYF.

This clonotype was detected many times. V is TRBV25-1 and J is TRBJ2-7; possibly TRBD1 or TRBD2 for D (5 bases each). The CDR3 has 16 amino acids. The germline V gene encodes CDR1 MGHDK and CDR2 SYGVNS. Deletions cut 6 bases from V and 0 bases from J, with 18 bases between. The CDR3 DNA is TGTGCCAGCAGACCGGAACCGGGACCGAACTCCTACGAGCAGTACTTC. Translation: CASRPEPGPNSYEQYF.

This clonotype was recorded at least ten times. The chain combines TRBV29-1 with TRBJ2-1, with a tentative D call TRBD2 (7 bases). V lost 4 bases and J 7 bases, leaving 20 bases between the germline ends. The CDR3 is 15 residues long. From germline, CDR1 is SQVTM and CDR2 ANQGSEA. For the CDR3, the DNA is TGCAGCGTTGTCGGGGGGAACACAGGGTTAAATGAGCAGTTCTTC. This sequence encodes CSVVGGNTGLNEQFF.

This clonotype came up many times. The chain carries TRBV7-2 and TRBJ2-7; TRBD2 matches at 15 bases. CDR3 length equals 15 residues. Looked up from germline, CDR1 is SGHTA and CDR2 is FQGNSA. With V trimmed by 6 bases and J by 7 bases, 7 bases remained unmatched. CDR3 sequence: CASSLSGTSGREQYF. CDR3 coding DNA: TGTGCCAGCAGTTTATCCGGGACTAGCGGGAGGGAGCAGTACTTC.

This clonotype was seen ten or more times. J is TRBJ1-3 and V is TRBV6-1; a possible D gene is TRBD1 (5 bases). V shed 6 bases and J shed 4 bases, with 10 bases lying between them. CDR1 is MNHNS and CDR2 is SASEGT in the germline V gene. The CDR3 loop spans 13 amino acids. As DNA, the CDR3 is TGTGCCAGCAGACCGGGGGACGGAAACACCATATATTTT. Its protein is CASRPGDGNTIYF.

The chain has TRBV7-2 and TRBJ2-7, with D possibly being TRBD1 (5 bases). Trimming shortened V by 5 bases and J by 0 bases, and 11 bases separated the two germline ends. The CDR3 runs to 14 residues. Germline assignment: CDR1 SGHTA and CDR2 FQGNSA. CDR3 coding DNA: TGTGCCAGCAGCACTACAGGTTTCTCCTACGAGCAGTACTTC. It is translated as CASSTTGFSYEQYF.

This clonotype was seen many times. The rearrangement uses TRBV15 and TRBJ1-1; 9 bases line up with TRBD1. CDR3 length equals 16 residues. V dropped 5 bases and J dropped 10; count of bases not matched to a gene: 17. The germline V gene has CDR1 LNHNV and CDR2 YYDKDF (reference sequence). The CDR3 DNA follows: TGTGCCACCAGCGGCGAATGGACAGGGGCGGCCGCTAGAGCTTTCTTT. Encoded protein: CATSGEWTGAAARAFF.

There are many counts of this clonotype. The rearrangement uses TRBV7-2 and TRBJ2-3; 9 bases are shared with TRBD2. Germline-derived CDR1 and CDR2 are SGHTA and FQGNSA. This CDR3 has 16 amino acids. The junction had 7 bases not matched to a gene; V was cut back by 1 base and J by 5 bases. In nucleotides, the CDR3 is TGTGCCAGCAGCTTAGTGCAGCGGGGGGCTGAAGATACGCAGTATTTT. It yields the protein CASSLVQRGAEDTQYF.

This clonotype is classed as medium-sized. V usage is TRBV7-2 and J usage is TRBJ2-1; either TRBD1 or TRBD2 may supply D (5 bases each). The germline CDR1 and CDR2 sequences are SGHTA and FQGNSA. With 1 base removed from V and 2 bases from J, the gap between germline ends came to 12 bases. CDR3 length equals 16 residues. This CDR3 reads CASSLERDPPYNEQFF. The DNA of the CDR3 is TGTGCCAGCAGCTTAGAGAGGGACCCCCCCTACAATGAGCAGTTCTTC.

This clonotype appeared many times. The V and J genes are TRBV10-3 and TRBJ2-7, with D unresolved. With 0 bases removed from V and 0 bases from J, the gap between germline ends came to 9 bases. This CDR3 has 15 amino acids. Germline V gives CDR1 ENHRY, CDR2 SYGVKD. CDR3 in DNA: TGTGCCATCAGTGAGTCTGGGATCAGCTCCTACGAGCAGTACTTC. Translating gives CAISESGISSYEQYF.

This clonotype has ten or more counts. This chain joins TRBV5-1 and TRBJ2-3; TRBD1 might be the D (6 bases). In germline, CDR1 is SGHRS, CDR2 YFSETQ. There are 13 residues in the CDR3. V shed 4 bases and J shed 14 bases, with 20 bases lying between them. The CDR3 sequence is CASSPGPGEQGYF. The DNA for the CDR3 is TGCGCCAGCAGCCCCGGGCCAGGCGAACAGGGGTATTTT.

This clonotype has a handful of counts. The chain carries TRBV2 and TRBJ1-5; 7 bases are shared with TRBD1. Per germline, CDR1 SNHLY and CDR2 FYNNEI. CDR3 size: 13 residues. V gave up 9 bases and J gave up 3 bases; unmatched junction bases: 5. The CDR3 loop is CASSQGINQPQHF. CDR3 nucleotide sequence: TGTGCCAGTTCACAGGGGATCAATCAGCCCCAGCATTTT. Combining the CDR3 with reference TRBV2 and TRBJ1-5 gives the whole variable domain EPEVTQTPSHQVTQMGQEVILRCVPISNHLYFYWYRQILGQKVEFLVSFYNNEISEKSEIFDDQFSVERPDGSNFTLKIRSTKLEDSAMYFCASSQGINQPQHFGDGTRLSIL.

The table lists this clonotype with many counts. The rearrangement links TRBV6-4 to TRBJ2-3; 8 bases fit TRBD1. V shed 8 bases and J 0 bases; nucleotides not matched to a gene: 1. The CDR3 totals 13 residues. Per germline, CDR1 MRHNA and CDR2 SNTAGT. The CDR3 DNA reads as TGTGCCAGCGGGACAGGTAGCACAGATACGCAGTATTTT. Protein: CASGTGSTDTQYF.

This clonotype was seen a handful of times. The rearrangement joins TRBV5-1 to TRBJ2-5; TRBD1 matches 8 bases. The J segment lost 5 bases and the V segment lost 4 bases, leaving 4 bases of the junction unmatched. The CDR3 is 13 amino acids. Germline loops: CDR1 SGHRS, CDR2 YFSETQ. The CDR3 sequence: CASSPTGDETQYF. DNA of the CDR3: TGCGCCAGCAGCCCGACAGGGGACGAGACCCAGTACTTC.

This clonotype came up once. The chain has TRBV9 and TRBJ2-3; maybe TRBD1 (6 bases). Germline V gives CDR1 SGDLS, CDR2 YYNGEE. The CDR3 loop spans 15 amino acids. Trimming took 2 bases from V and 3 from J, leaving 13 bases between them. The CDR3 nucleotides read TGTGCCAGCAGCGTTCGGACAGATTATACAGATACGCAGTATTTT. Translation gives CASSVRTDYTDTQYF. Complete variable domain (other parts from reference TRBV9 and TRBJ2-3): DSGVTQTPKHLITATGQRVTLRCSPRSGDLSVYWYQQSLDQGLQFLIQYYNGEERAKGNILERFSAQQFPDLHSELNLSSLELGDSALYFCASSVRTDYTDTQYFGPGTRLTVL.

This clonotype has a count of ten or more. This chain connects TRBV11-1 to TRBJ2-7; D ambiguous. Germline loops: CDR1 SGHAT, CDR2 FQDESV (reference sequence). V lost 0 bases, J lost 2 bases, and 8 bases lay in between. CDR3 length: 14 residues. CDR3 sequence reads: CASSLAQLAYEQYF. As DNA, the CDR3 is TGTGCCAGCAGCTTAGCTCAATTGGCCTACGAGCAGTACTTC. The variable domain in full, with the rest retrieved from reference TRBV11-1 and TRBJ2-7, is EAEVAQSPRYKITEKSQAVAFWCDPISGHATLYWYRQILGQGPELLVQFQDESVVDDSQLPKDRFSAERLKGVDSTLKIQPAELGDSAMYLCASSLAQLAYEQYFGPGTRLTVT.

J is TRBJ1-4 and V is TRBV20-1; no definite D call. This CDR3 is built from 13 residues. V lost 3 bases to trimming and J lost 8 bases, with 13 bases between them. Per the germline V gene, CDR1 is DFQATT and CDR2 is SNEGSKA (reference sequence). CDR3 bases: TGCAGTGCTAGGGCCTCCTCCGGCGAAAAACTGTTTTTT. This gives the protein CSARASSGEKLFF.

The V gene is TRBV20-1, the J gene TRBJ2-3; D is possibly TRBD1 (5 bases). Between the trimmed V and J ends, which lost 0 bases and 2 bases, there was a span of 12 bases. The CDR3 runs 15 residues. In germline, CDR1 is DFQATT, CDR2 SNEGSKA (reference sequence). CDR3 residues: CSARDDRKYTDTQYF. CDR3 sequence (DNA): TGCAGTGCTAGAGATGACAGAAAATACACAGATACGCAGTATTTT.

Comment on this clonotype: This clone may be a read error of a much larger clone one base away. The V call is TRBV12-3 or TRBV12-4, the J call TRBJ2-1; 14 bases match TRBD2. The CDR3 consists of 17 residues. The CDR3 here is CAISFRLAGGRNNEQFF. The CDR3 DNA sequence: TGTGCCATCAGTTTCCGACTAGCGGGAGGGAGAAACAATGAGCAGTTCTTC.

This clonotype has only a few counts. The chain employs TRBV10-3 and TRBJ1-2; D ambiguous. With 2 bases removed from V and 2 bases from J, the gap between germline ends came to 6 bases. This CDR3 has 13 amino acids. Looked up from germline, CDR1 is ENHRY and CDR2 is SYGVKD. The CDR3 sequence: CAISEGGNYGYTF. In nucleotides, the CDR3 is TGTGCCATCAGTGAGGGCGGGAACTATGGCTACACCTTC.

The chain has TRBV14 and TRBJ2-4; 7 nucleotides line up with TRBD2. There are 14 residues in the CDR3. Germline CDR1 and CDR2: SGHDN and FVKESK. The J segment lost 8 bases and the V segment lost 1 base, leaving 5 bases of the junction unmatched. The CDR3 reads CASSQASGVDIQYF. DNA for the CDR3: TGTGCCAGCAGCCAAGCCAGCGGGGTGGACATTCAGTACTTC.

This clonotype was seen repeatedly, ten times or more. The rearrangement joins TRBV5-1 to TRBJ1-6; a possible D gene is TRBD1 (5 bases). Trimming cost V 4 bases and J 8 bases, with 16 bases left between them. Germline V gene lookup returns CDR1 SGHRS and CDR2 YFSETQ. The CDR3 covers 15 residues. CDR3 region: CASSPGGGTDSPLHF. The CDR3 DNA reads as TGCGCCAGCAGCCCTGGTGGAGGGACGGATTCACCCCTCCACTTT.